A single sample is the source of the 4 T cell receptor beta chains below, sequenced in a study of control samples from healthy donors and cancer patients. Sequencing was performed with immunoSEQ multiplex PCR; in TCRdb, only in-frame clones are kept and a portion is missing. The sample has around 150,000 clones, approximately 90% seen once; the top ten hold about 11%. Sequencing was performed on blood. All receptors derive from a man in his thirties or forties in good health.

The gene calls are TRBV5-1 and TRBJ2-1, with 9 bases aligning to TRBD1. Germline CDR1 and CDR2: SGHRS and YFSETQ. V gave up 1 base and J gave up 8 bases; unmatched junction bases: 7. The CDR3 loop spans 15 amino acids. The CDR3 DNA is TGCGCCAGCAGCTTGTGGGACAGGGAAGGGGATGAGCAGTTCTTC. Its protein product is CASSLWDREGDEQFF.

This clone came up once. V gene TRBV2 combines with J gene TRBJ2-3; D is undetermined. The ends were cut back, 4 bases at V and 1 base at J, with 12 bases in the middle. Germline values: CDR1 SNHLY, CDR2 FYNNEI. This CDR3 is built from 15 residues. The CDR3 DNA reads TGTGCCAGCAGTGGCGAATATGATGGCACAGATACGCAGTATTTT. It specifies CASSGEYDGTDTQYF. The full variable domain, rest sourced from reference TRBV2 and TRBJ2-3, is EPEVTQTPSHQVTQMGQEVILRCVPISNHLYFYWYRQILGQKVEFLVSFYNNEISEKSEIFDDQFSVERPDGSNFTLKIRSTKLEDSAMYFCASSGEYDGTDTQYFGPGTRLTVL.

The J gene is TRBJ2-7, the V gene TRBV15; D could derive from TRBD1 or TRBD2 (6 bases each). The germline V gene encodes CDR1 LNHNV and CDR2 YYDKDF (reference sequence). V lost 2 bases to trimming and J lost 6 bases, with 23 bases between them. The CDR3 length is 17 residues. This CDR3 is CATSRHLAGGRAREQYF. In DNA, the CDR3 is TGTGCCACCAGCAGACACTTAGCCGGGGGCAGGGCGCGCGAGCAGTACTTC.

J is TRBJ1-1 and V is TRBV29-1; D call uncertain. Trimming cost V 0 bases and J 1 base, with 9 bases left between them. This CDR3 contains 14 residues. Per germline, CDR1 SQVTM and CDR2 ANQGSEA. CDR3 DNA: TGCAGCGTTGAAGAGTACATAGGGAACACTGAAGCTTTCTTT. Translated, it gives CSVEEYIGNTEAFF.